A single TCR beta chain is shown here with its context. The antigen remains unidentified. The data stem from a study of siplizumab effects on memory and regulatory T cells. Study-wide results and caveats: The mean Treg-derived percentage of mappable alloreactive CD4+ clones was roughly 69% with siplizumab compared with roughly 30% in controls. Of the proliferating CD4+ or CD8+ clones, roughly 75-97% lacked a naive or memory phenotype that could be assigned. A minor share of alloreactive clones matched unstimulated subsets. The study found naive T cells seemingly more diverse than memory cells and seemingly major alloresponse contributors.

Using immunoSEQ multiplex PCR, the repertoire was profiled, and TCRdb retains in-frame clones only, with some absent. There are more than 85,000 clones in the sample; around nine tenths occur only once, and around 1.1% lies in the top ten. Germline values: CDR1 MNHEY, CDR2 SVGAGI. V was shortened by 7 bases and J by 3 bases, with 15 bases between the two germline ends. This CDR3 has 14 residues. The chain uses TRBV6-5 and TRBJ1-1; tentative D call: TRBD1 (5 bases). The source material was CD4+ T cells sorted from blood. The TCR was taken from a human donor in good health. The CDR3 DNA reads TGTGCCAGCAAAACAGGAGGGGAATACACTGAAGCTTTCTTT. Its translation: CASKTGGEYTEAFF.